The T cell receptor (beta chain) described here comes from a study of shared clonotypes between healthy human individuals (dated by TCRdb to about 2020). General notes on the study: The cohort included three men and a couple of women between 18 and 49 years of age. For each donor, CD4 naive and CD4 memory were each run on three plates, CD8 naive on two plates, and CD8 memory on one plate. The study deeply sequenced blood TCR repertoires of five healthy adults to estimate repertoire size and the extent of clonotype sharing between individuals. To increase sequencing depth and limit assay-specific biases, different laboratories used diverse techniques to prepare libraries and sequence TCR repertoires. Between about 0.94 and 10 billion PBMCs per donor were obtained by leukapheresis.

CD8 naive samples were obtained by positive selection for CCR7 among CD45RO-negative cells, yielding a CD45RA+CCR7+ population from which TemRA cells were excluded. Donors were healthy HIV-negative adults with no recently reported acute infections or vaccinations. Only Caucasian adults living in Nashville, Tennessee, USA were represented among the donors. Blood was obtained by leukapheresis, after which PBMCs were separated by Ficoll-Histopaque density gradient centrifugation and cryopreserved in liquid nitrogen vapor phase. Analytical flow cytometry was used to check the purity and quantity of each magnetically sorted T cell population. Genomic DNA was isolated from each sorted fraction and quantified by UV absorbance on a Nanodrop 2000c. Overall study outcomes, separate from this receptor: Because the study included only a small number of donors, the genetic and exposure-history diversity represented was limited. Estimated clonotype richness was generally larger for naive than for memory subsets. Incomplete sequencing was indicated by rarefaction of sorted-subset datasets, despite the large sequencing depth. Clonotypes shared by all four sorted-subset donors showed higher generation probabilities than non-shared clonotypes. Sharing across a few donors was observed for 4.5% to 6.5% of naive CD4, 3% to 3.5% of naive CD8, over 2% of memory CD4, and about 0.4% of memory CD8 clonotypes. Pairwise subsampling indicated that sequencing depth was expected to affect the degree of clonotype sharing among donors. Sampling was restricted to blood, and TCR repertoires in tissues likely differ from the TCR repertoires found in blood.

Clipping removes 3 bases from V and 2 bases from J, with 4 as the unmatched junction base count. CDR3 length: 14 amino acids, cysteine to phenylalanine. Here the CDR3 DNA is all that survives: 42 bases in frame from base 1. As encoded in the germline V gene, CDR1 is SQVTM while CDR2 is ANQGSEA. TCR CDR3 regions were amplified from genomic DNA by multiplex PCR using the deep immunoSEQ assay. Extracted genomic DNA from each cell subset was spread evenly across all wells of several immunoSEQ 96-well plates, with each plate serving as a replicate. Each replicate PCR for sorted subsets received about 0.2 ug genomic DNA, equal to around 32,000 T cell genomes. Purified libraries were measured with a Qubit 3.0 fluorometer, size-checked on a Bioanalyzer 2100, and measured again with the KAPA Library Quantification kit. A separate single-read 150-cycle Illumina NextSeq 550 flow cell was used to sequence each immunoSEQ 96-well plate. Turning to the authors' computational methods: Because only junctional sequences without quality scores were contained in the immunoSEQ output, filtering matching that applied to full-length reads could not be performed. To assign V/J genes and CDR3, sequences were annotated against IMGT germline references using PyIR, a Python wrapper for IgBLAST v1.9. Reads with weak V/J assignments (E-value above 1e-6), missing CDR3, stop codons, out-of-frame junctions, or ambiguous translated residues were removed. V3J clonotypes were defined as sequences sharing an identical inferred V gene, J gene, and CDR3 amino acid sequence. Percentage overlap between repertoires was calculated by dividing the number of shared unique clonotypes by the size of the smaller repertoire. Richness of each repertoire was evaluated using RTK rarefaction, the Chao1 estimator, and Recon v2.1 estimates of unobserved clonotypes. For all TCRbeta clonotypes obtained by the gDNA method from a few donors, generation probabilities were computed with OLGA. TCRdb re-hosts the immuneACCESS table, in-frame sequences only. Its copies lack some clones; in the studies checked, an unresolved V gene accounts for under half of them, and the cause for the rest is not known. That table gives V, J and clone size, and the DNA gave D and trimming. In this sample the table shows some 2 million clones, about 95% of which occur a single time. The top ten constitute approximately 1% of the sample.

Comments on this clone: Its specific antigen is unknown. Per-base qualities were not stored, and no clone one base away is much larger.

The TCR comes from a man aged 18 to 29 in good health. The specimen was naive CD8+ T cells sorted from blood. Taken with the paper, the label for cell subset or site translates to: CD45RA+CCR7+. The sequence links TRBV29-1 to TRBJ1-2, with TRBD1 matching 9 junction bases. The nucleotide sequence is TGCAGCGTTGATCCGGGACAGGGAAACTATGGCTACACCTTC. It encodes CSVDPGQGNYGYTF. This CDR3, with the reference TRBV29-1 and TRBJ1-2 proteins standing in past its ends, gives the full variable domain SAVISQKPSRDICQRGTSLTIQCQVDSQVTMMFWYRQQPGQSLTLIATANQGSEATYESGFVIDKFPISRPNLTFSTLTVSNMSPEDSSIYLCSVDPGQGNYGYTFGSGTRLTVV.